This T cell receptor beta chain is from a study of T-cell reconstitution after alpha-beta-depleted transplantation in children. Findings and caveats of the study: Several hundred rapidly expanded clones from non-depleted graft cells reportedly supplied alpha-beta T cells about two months post-transplant. Recipient T cells and thymic progenitors that survived gave rise to the high TCRbeta diversity observed at day 60 in some patients.

A TCRbeta library incorporating unique molecular identifiers was prepared. TCRdb called the PCR reads again in MiXCR, with one record for every CDR3 protein. The table includes about 250,000 distinct CDR3 sequences, 20% to 30% detected once. Germline loops: CDR1 MGHDK, CDR2 SYGVNS. Trimming took off 3 bases at V and 2 bases at J, with 12 bases between the two ends. The CDR3 has 15 amino acids. This clonotype was counted ten times or more. Its target is not known. The sequence came from a female patient aged 2-9 years who had a stem cell transplant for congenital amegakaryocytic thrombocytopenia, so the T cells may come from the graft donor. J is TRBJ2-3 and V is TRBV25-1, with D possibly being TRBD1 or TRBD2 (5 bases each). The specimen was PBMCs, mostly from graft donor cells, collected 360 days after TCRalphabeta/CD19-depleted stem cell transplant. The CDR3 bases are TGTGCCAGCAGTGATTCGGGGACCTACACAGATACGCAGTATTTT. It yields the protein CASSDSGTYTDTQYF.